These T cell receptor beta chains were read from a single sample in a study of beta chain features in type 1 diabetes. Sequenced by immunoSEQ multiplex PCR; TCRdb stores in-frame clones only, minus some. The sample consists of about 350,000 clones, around 20% of them appearing once. Sequencing was carried out using naive CD4+ T cells from blood. The receptors stem from a young woman in good health. Both conserved end residues are part of each CDR3. The order of the fields is V gene, J gene, CDR3 protein.

TRBV4-3	TRBJ2-3	CASSLGLSDTQYF
TRBV7-2	TRBJ2-7	CASSPTGRDSYEQYF
TRBV5-1	TRBJ2-1	CASSGGLAGYNEQFF
TRBV30	TRBJ1-1	CAWSRQPNTEAFF
TRBV7-2	TRBJ1-2	CASSLVSPNYGYTF
TRBV27	TRBJ2-1	CASSGTTGLDEQFF
TRBV29-1	TRBJ1-1	CSVDKEAFF
TRBV7-9	TRBJ2-7	CASSSVDSPYEQYF
TRBV18	TRBJ2-2	CASSARTSGNTGELFF
TRBV19	TRBJ2-1	CASSSDRENEQFF
TRBV6-6	TRBJ2-3	CASSPQTGLKGHTQYF
TRBV25-1	TRBJ2-5	CASSDRQGVGETQYF
TRBV5-8	TRBJ2-1	CASSWRRTSGRGSYNEQFF